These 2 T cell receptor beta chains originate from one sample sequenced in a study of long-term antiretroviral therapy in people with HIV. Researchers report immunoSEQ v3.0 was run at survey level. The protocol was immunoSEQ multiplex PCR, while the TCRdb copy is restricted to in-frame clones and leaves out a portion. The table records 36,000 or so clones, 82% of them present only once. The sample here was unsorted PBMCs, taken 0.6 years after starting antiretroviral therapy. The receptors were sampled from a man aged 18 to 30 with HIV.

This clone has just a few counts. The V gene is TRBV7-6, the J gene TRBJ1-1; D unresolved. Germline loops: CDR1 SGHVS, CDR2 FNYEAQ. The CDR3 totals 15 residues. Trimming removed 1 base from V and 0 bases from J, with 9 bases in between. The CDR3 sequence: CASSLGTKLNTEAFF. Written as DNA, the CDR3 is TGTGCCAGCAGCTTAGGCACTAAGTTGAACACTGAAGCTTTCTTT.

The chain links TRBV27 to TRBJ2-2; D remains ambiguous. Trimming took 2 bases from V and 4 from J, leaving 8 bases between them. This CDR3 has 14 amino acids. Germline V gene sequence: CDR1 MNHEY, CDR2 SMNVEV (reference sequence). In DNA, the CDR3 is TGTGCCAGCAGTTTAGACAAGGTCACCGGGGAGCTGTTTTTT. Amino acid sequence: CASSLDKVTGELFF.